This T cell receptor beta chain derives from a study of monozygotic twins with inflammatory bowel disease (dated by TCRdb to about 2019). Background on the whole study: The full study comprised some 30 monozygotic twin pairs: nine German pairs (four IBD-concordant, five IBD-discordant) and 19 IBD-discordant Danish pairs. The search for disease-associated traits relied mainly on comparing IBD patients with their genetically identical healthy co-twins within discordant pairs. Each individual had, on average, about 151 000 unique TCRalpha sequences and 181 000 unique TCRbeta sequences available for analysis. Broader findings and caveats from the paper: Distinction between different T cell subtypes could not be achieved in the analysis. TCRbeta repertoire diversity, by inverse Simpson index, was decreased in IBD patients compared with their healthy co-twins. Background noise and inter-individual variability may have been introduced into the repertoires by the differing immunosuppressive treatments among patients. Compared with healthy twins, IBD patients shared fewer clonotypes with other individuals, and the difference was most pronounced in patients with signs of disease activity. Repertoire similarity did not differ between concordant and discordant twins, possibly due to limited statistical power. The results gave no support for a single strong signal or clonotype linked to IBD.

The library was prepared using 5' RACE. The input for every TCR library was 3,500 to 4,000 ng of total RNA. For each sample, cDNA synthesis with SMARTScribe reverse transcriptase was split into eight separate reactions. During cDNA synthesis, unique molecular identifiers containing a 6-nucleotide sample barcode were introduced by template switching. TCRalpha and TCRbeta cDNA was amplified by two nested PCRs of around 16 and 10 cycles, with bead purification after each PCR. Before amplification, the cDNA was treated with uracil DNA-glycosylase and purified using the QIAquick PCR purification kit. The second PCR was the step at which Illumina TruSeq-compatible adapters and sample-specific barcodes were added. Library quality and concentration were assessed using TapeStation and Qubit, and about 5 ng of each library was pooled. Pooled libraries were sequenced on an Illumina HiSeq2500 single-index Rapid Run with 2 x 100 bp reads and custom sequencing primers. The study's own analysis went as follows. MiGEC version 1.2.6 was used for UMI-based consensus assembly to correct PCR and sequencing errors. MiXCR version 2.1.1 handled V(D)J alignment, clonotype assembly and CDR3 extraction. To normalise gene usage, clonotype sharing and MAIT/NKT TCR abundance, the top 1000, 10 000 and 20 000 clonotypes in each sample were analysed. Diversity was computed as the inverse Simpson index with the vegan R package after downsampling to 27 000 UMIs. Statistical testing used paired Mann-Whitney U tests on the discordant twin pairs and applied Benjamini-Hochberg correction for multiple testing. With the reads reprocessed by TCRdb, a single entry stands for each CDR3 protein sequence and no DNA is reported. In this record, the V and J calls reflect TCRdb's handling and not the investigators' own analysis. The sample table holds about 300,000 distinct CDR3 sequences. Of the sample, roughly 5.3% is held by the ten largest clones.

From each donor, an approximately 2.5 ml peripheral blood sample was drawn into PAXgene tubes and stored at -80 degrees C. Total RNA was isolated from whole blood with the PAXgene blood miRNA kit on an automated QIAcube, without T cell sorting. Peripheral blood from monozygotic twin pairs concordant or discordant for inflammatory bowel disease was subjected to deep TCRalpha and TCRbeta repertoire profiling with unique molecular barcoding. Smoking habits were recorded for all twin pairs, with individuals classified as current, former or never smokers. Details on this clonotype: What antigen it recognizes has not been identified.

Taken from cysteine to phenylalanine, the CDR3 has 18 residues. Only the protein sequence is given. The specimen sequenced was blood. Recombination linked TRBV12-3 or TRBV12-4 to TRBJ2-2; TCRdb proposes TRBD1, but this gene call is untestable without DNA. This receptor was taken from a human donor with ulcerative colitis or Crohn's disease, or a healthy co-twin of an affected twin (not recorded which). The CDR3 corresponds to CASSLTGIPTLNTGELFF.